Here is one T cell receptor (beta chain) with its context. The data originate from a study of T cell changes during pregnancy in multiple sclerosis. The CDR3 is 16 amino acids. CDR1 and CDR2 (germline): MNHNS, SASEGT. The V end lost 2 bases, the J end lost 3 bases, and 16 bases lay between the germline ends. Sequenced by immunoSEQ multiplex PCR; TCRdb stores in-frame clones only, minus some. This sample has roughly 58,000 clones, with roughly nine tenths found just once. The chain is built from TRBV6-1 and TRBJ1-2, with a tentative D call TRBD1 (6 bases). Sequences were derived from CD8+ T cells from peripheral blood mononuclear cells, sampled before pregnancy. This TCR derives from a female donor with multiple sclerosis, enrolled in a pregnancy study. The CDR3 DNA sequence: TGTGCCAGCAGTGAATCCCGGACAGTGGAGGACTATGGCTACACCTTC. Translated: CASSESRTVEDYGYTF.